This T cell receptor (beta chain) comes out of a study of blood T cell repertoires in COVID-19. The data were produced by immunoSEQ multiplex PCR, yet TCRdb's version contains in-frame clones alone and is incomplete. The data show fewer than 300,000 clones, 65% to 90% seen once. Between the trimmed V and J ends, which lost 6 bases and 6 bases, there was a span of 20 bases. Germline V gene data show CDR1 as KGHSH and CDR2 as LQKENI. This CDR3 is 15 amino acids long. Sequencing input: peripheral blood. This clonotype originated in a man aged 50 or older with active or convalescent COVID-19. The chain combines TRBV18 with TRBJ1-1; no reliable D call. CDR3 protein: CASSYDHGELAEAFF. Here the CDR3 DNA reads TGTGCCAGCTCGTATGACCATGGGGAGTTGGCTGAAGCTTTCTTT.